These 20 T cell receptor beta chains came from one sample sequenced in a study of metastatic and nonmetastatic thyroid tumors. Treatment of any kind had been given to no patient before thyroid surgery. TCRdb re-analyzed the PCR reads using MiXCR. The sample yields roughly 13,000 clones, about 29% seen once. Sequenced input: blood. These receptors were collected from a female donor with papillary thyroid cancer or a benign thyroid nodule (not recorded which). Some clones in this sample may be carry-over from other donors' samples.

This clone was seen many times. The chain has TRBV29-1 and TRBJ1-1; tentative D call: TRBD1 (5 bases). The V end was cut by 3 bases, the J end by 0 bases, with 8 bases between. Germline V lookup: CDR1 SQVTM, CDR2 ANQGSEA. CDR3 length: 13 amino acids. The CDR3 sequence is CSVDGGMNTEAFF. For the CDR3, the DNA is TGCAGCGTTGACGGGGGAATGAACACTGAAGCTTTCTTT.

The rearrangement joins TRBV20-1 to TRBJ1-4; perhaps TRBD1 as D (5 bases). Germline V gives CDR1 DFQATT, CDR2 SNEGSKA (reference sequence). This CDR3 is 17 amino acids long. Trimming left V 1 base short and J 2 bases short, with 17 bases between. In nucleotides, the CDR3 is TGCAGTGCTAGAGTACGTTGGGACGAGGAGACTAATGAAAAACTGTTTTTT. The encoded protein is CSARVRWDEETNEKLFF.

This clone was seen a few times. This sequence joins TRBV11-1 and TRBJ2-3; D unclear. This CDR3 spans 16 amino acids. In germline, CDR1 is SGHAT, CDR2 FQDESV (reference sequence). V lost 3 bases and J 0 bases, leaving 13 bases between the germline ends. The CDR3 region has the DNA TGTGCCAGCAGCTTCGAGCCGTTATCTAGCACAGATACGCAGTATTTT. Translating gives CASSFEPLSSTDTQYF.

This clone is labeled medium-sized. The genes are TRBV12-3 or TRBV12-4 and TRBJ2-7; tentatively, D is TRBD1 or TRBD2 (5 bases each). The CDR3 covers 13 residues. Trimming removed 4 bases from V and 7 bases from J, with 14 bases in between. The CDR3 nucleotides are TGTGCCAGCAGTTCACGTGAGGGGAAAGAGCAGTACTTC. Translating it yields CASSSREGKEQYF.

J is TRBJ2-7 and V is TRBV7-7; D is undetermined. The CDR3 extends over 13 amino acids. V lost 1 base and J 0 bases, leaving 4 bases between the germline ends. Germline V lookup: CDR1 SSHAT, CDR2 FNYEAQ (reference sequence). CDR3 region: CASSLDYSYEQYF. CDR3 DNA: TGTGCCAGCAGCTTAGACTACTCCTACGAGCAGTACTTC.

In this sample, this clone turned up many times. A read error is possible here, since a much larger clone lies one base away. V usage is TRBV7-8 and J usage is TRBJ2-5, with TRBD2 matching over 9 bases. CDR1 and CDR2 from the germline V gene are SGHVS and FQNEAQ. V dropped 4 bases and J dropped 1; count of bases not matched to a gene: 10. CDR3 length equals 17 residues. CDR3 sequence (DNA): TGTGCCAGCAGCTCCCCCCGGGCTAGCGGGACCCAAGAGACCCAGTACTTC. This gives the protein CASSSPRASGTQETQYF.

This clone was observed many times. The V call is TRBV3-1, the J call TRBJ2-5; D possibly uses TRBD1 or TRBD2 (5 bases each). From germline, CDR1 is LGHDT and CDR2 YNNKEL (reference sequence). V was shortened by 6 bases and J by 6 bases, with 11 bases between the two germline ends. CDR3 length: 12 residues. CDR3 amino acids: CASRGPGKTQYF. The CDR3 DNA reads TGTGCCAGCAGGGGACCAGGAAAGACCCAGTACTTC.

The table lists this clone with many counts. A much larger clone differs from this one at a single base, so this may be a read error. This rearrangement joins TRBV12-3 or TRBV12-4 to TRBJ2-1, with unresolved D. V was trimmed by 8 bases and J by 7 bases, leaving 9 bases between them. The CDR3 contains 11 residues. Here the CDR3 DNA reads TGTGCCAGCGGTGTTTCAAATGAGCAGTTCTTC. Amino acids: CASGVSNEQFF.

This clone has ten or more counts. The gene calls are TRBV24-1 and TRBJ2-3; no firm D call. The germline CDR1 and CDR2 sequences are KGHDR and SFDVKD. The V gene lost 2 bases and the J gene lost 6 bases, with 8 bases spanning the gap. The CDR3 runs to 13 residues. CDR3 sequence (DNA): TGTGCCACCAGTGATTCCCTCAGGGATACGCAGTATTTT. Translated, it gives CATSDSLRDTQYF.

CDR3: CASSQVGGSGGYTF. The CDR3 DNA sequence: TGCGCCAGCAGCCAAGTGGGGGGCTCTGGAGGCTACACCTTC. The genes are TRBV4-1 and TRBJ1-2, with D perhaps matching TRBD1 (6 bases). The V gene's germline CDR1 is MGHRA and CDR2 YSYEKL. Deletions cut 1 base from V and 8 bases from J, with 14 bases between. The CDR3 contains 14 residues.

The gene calls are TRBV6-4 and TRBJ1-1, with 11 positions matching TRBD1. V lost 6 bases to trimming and J lost 5 bases; unmatched junction nucleotides: 5. Germline V gives CDR1 MRHNA, CDR2 SNTAGT. The CDR3 has 14 residues. CDR3 in DNA: TGTGCCAGCAGATCCGGGACAGGGGGGACTGAAGCTTTCTTT. Protein: CASRSGTGGTEAFF.

This clone was observed a few times. As the CDR3 is not closed by the conserved phenylalanine or tryptophan, this likely results from a read error. This chain connects TRBV6-2 or TRBV6-3 to TRBJ2-1; possible D gene TRBD2, 6 bases. The CDR3 contains 16 residues. V was clipped by 5 bases and J by 3 bases, with 17 bases between them. In germline, CDR1 is MNHEY, CDR2 SVGEGT. This chain's CDR3 is CASSRNPSVSYNEQFL. The CDR3 DNA reads as TGTGCCAGCAGTCGAAATCCTAGCGTGAGCTACAATGAGCAGTTCCTC.

The J gene is TRBJ1-4, the V gene TRBV6-2 or TRBV6-3, with D unresolved. The germline gives CDR1 MNHEY, CDR2 SVGEGT. Trimming took off 0 bases at V and 6 bases at J, with 8 bases between the two ends. The CDR3 loop spans 14 amino acids. The CDR3 loop reads CASSYSTTDEKLFF. Written as DNA, the CDR3 is TGTGCCAGCAGTTACTCGACGACGGATGAAAAACTGTTTTTT.

By sample fraction, this clone is medium-sized. The chain uses TRBV10-3 and TRBJ2-7; D gene unclear. In germline, CDR1 is ENHRY, CDR2 SYGVKD. CDR3 length: 11 residues. V gave up 7 bases and J gave up 3 bases, with 7 bases separating them. The CDR3 DNA follows: TGTGCCATCAAAGGAGTCTACGAGCAGTACTTC. Its protein is CAIKGVYEQYF.

The chain employs TRBV20-1 and TRBJ2-3; D unclear. Germline V gene data show CDR1 as DFQATT and CDR2 as SNEGSKA (reference sequence). The CDR3 length is 14 residues. Trimming cost V 6 bases and J 2 bases, with 15 bases left between them. DNA for the CDR3: TGCAGTGCCCTAGTAAGCGAAATCACAGATACGCAGTATTTT. This encodes CSALVSEITDTQYF.

This clone has more than one count but fewer than ten. The rearrangement links TRBV19 to TRBJ1-2; unclear D gene. V lost 1 base to trimming and J lost 2 bases, with 8 bases between them. The CDR3 length is 14 residues. Germline CDR1 is LNHDA and CDR2 is SQIVND (reference sequence). CDR3 region: CASSIAVSNYGYTF. CDR3 in DNA: TGTGCCAGTAGTATAGCAGTATCCAACTATGGCTACACCTTC.

This clone was picked up a small number of times. The chain joins TRBV27 to TRBJ1-1; D is possibly TRBD1 (5 bases). Germline CDR1 is MNHEY and CDR2 is SMNVEV (reference sequence). V was trimmed by 5 bases and J by 7 bases, leaving 14 bases between them. The CDR3 totals 13 residues. The CDR3, as DNA: TGTGCCAGCAGTCCTCGACGGGGGGATGAAGCTTTCTTT. Its translation is CASSPRRGDEAFF.

The chain combines TRBV7-8 with TRBJ1-5; possible D gene TRBD1, 5 bases. Trimming shortened V by 2 bases and J by 0 bases, and 8 bases separated the two germline ends. The CDR3 loop spans 15 amino acids. Germline loops: CDR1 SGHVS, CDR2 FQNEAQ. CDR3 in amino acids: CASSLWGSSNQPQHF. CDR3 in DNA: TGTGCCAGCAGCTTATGGGGGAGTAGCAATCAGCCCCAGCATTTT.

This chain joins TRBV7-2 and TRBJ1-1; 7 bases align to TRBD1. Germline V gene sequence: CDR1 SGHTA, CDR2 FQGNSA. The V gene end was trimmed by 5 bases and the J gene end by 0 bases; junction bases not matched to a gene: 3. The CDR3 sequence is 14 residues long. CDR3 coding DNA: TGTGCCAGCAGCGCGACAGGGCTGAACACTGAAGCTTTCTTT. Its protein is CASSATGLNTEAFF.

This clone appeared many times. CDR3 residues: CASSLGHRGREAFF. Written as DNA, the CDR3 is TGTGCCAGCAGTTTGGGTCACAGGGGGCGGGAAGCTTTCTTT. This rearrangement joins TRBV12-3 or TRBV12-4 to TRBJ1-1, with 9 bases identical to TRBD1. Trimming took 3 bases from V and 8 from J; bases not matched to a gene: 7. The CDR3 runs 14 residues.